The sequence of this T cell receptor beta chain was determined in a study of blood T cells in healthy people across ages. Roughly 10 milliliters of peripheral blood were drawn from each donor. Trimming removed 0 bases from V and 6 bases from J, with 12 bases in between. Germline values: CDR1 SQVTM, CDR2 ANQGSEA. The length of the CDR3 is 14 residues. Alongside a J-beta primer mix, a sample-barcoded 5' primer served in a second PCR lasting roughly 7 to 11 cycles. MiXCR, applied by TCRdb to the 5' RACE reads, yields one record per CDR3 protein. The sample comprises under 700,000 distinct CDR3 sequences, under 30% of which are singletons, and just over 8.5% rests with the top ten. The same sample was also studied in work on T cells of mothers and their children. That study adds: Material was donated by three healthy Caucasian mothers and their six children.

The TCR comes from a boy aged 10-17 years in good health. Sequencing was done on a sample of blood. The chain links TRBV29-1 to TRBJ2-1, with TRBD1 as a possible D gene (6 bases). CDR3 in DNA: TGCAGCGTTGAAGAGGGACAAGCTTTCAATGAGCAGTTCTTC. This gives the protein CSVEEGQAFNEQFF.